Below are 30 T cell receptor beta chains sequenced from a single sample in a study of T cells after yellow fever vaccination. TCRdb re-called the 5' RACE reads with MiXCR, one entry per CDR3 protein. This repertoire shows about 30,000 distinct CDR3 sequences, roughly 4.5% found once; its top ten account for about 47%. The sequencing used CD8+ T cells sorted from PBMCs, collected 5 days after the yellow fever booster vaccination. All receptors come from a man aged 30 to 39 who received the YFV17D yellow fever vaccine.

Ten or more counts support this clonotype. The genes are TRBV12-3 or TRBV12-4 and TRBJ2-3; D is uncertain. Between the trimmed V and J ends, which lost 2 bases and 6 bases, there was a span of 3 bases. This CDR3 is 11 amino acids long. DNA for the CDR3: TGTGCCAGCAGTTTATCGGATACGCAGTATTTT. This translates into CASSLSDTQYF.

This clonotype was observed many times. The chain links TRBV27 to TRBJ1-1; 7 bases match TRBD1. The V gene's germline CDR1 is MNHEY and CDR2 SMNVEV (reference sequence). This CDR3 is 13 amino acids long. V lost 5 bases to trimming and J lost 8 bases; unmatched junction nucleotides: 8. In DNA, the CDR3 is TGTGCCAGCAGTATCGGGACAGTTAACGAAGCTTTCTTT. Translating gives CASSIGTVNEAFF.

This clonotype appeared many times. The chain carries TRBV10-3 and TRBJ1-1, with D tentatively TRBD1 (5 bases). Germline-derived CDR1 and CDR2 are ENHRY and SYGVKD. This CDR3 has 13 residues. Trimming removed 8 bases at V and 5 bases at J, with 15 bases between. The CDR3 DNA sequence: TGTGCCATCGGCCCGGGAGGGGCGACTGAAGCTTTCTTT. Residues: CAIGPGGATEAFF.

Ten or more counts support this clonotype. The chain is built from TRBV12-3 or TRBV12-4 and TRBJ1-4; D ambiguous. There are 16 residues in the CDR3. V was shortened by 2 bases and J by 0 bases, with 10 bases between the two germline ends. The CDR3 here is CASSLRVEATNEKLFF. The CDR3 DNA sequence: TGTGCCAGCAGTTTAAGGGTGGAAGCAACTAATGAAAAACTGTTTTTT.

The chain is built from TRBV5-6 and TRBJ2-7; D is unclear. The CDR3 spans 13 residues. Germline-derived CDR1 and CDR2 are SGHDT and YYEEEE. Trimming removed 2 bases at V and 13 bases at J, with 19 bases between. CDR3 amino acids: CASSLPATRRHYF. CDR3 bases: TGTGCCAGCAGCTTACCAGCGACCAGACGGCATTACTTC.

This clonotype appeared many times. The CDR3 loop reads CSAPGNYEQYF. The CDR3 nucleotides are TGCAGTGCCCCTGGGAACTACGAGCAGTACTTC. The chain has TRBV20-1 and TRBJ2-7; unclear D gene. This CDR3 has 11 residues. Per germline, CDR1 DFQATT and CDR2 SNEGSKA (reference sequence). Trimming shortened V by 6 bases and J by 3 bases, and 9 bases separated the two germline ends.

This clonotype was detected ten times or more. The chain links TRBV3-1 to TRBJ1-2, with TRBD1 matching 8 bases. The V and J ends lost 4 bases and 4 bases, in that order; junction bases with no gene match: 8. From germline, CDR1 is LGHDT and CDR2 YNNKEL (reference sequence). The CDR3 covers 15 residues. This CDR3 is CASSPKTDRGYGYTF. CDR3 coding DNA: TGTGCCAGCAGCCCCAAGACCGACAGGGGCTATGGCTACACCTTC.

Turning to this clonotype: At one of its ends the junction is not consistent with the germline gene, which may arise from a read error. V and J are TRBV20-1 and TRBJ2-3; no firm D call. This CDR3 is 16 amino acids long. Germline V gene sequence: CDR1 DFQATT, CDR2 SNEGSKA (reference sequence). The CDR3 protein is CCAGASESFGPDTQYF. DNA for the CDR3: TGCTGTGCTGGAGCCTCGGAGAGTTTCGGCCCAGATACGCAGTATTTT.

This clonotype was counted ten times or more. This chain links TRBV5-6 with TRBJ1-1, with D unclear. This CDR3 is 14 amino acids long. The ends were cut back, 0 bases at V and 1 base at J, with 7 bases in the middle. Germline CDR1 and CDR2: SGHDT and YYEEEE. This CDR3 reads CASSLGHQNTEAFF. The CDR3 DNA reads as TGTGCCAGCAGCTTGGGACATCAGAACACTGAAGCTTTCTTT.

This clonotype occurred many times. V and J are TRBV18 and TRBJ2-3; possibly TRBD2 for D (6 bases). Germline V lookup: CDR1 KGHSH, CDR2 LQKENI. V lost 6 bases and J 4 bases, leaving 14 bases between the germline ends. The CDR3 extends over 14 amino acids. CDR3 loop: CASSKEWEADTQYF. The CDR3 nucleotides are TGTGCCAGCTCTAAGGAGTGGGAGGCAGATACGCAGTATTTT.

This clonotype was observed a few times. A read error may produce the germline difference seen at one junction end. This rearrangement joins TRBV6-5 to TRBJ1-2; D gene uncertain. Germline V gives CDR1 MNHEY, CDR2 SVGAGI. The CDR3 extends over 8 amino acids. CDR3: CASSPGPF. The CDR3 region has the DNA TGTGCCAGCAGCCCCGGCCCCTTC.

This clonotype has a count of ten or more. This chain uses TRBV4-3 with TRBJ2-3; D may be TRBD1 or TRBD2 (5 bases each). Deletions cut 0 bases from V and 4 bases from J, with 17 bases between. The CDR3 is 17 residues long. Germline CDR1 reads LGHNA; CDR2 reads YSLEER. DNA of the CDR3: TGCGCCAGCAGCCAAGACCGGGACGGGCTTTTCGCAGATACGCAGTATTTT. It specifies CASSQDRDGLFADTQYF.

This clonotype was counted many times. This sequence joins TRBV7-9 and TRBJ2-5, with D perhaps matching TRBD1 or TRBD2 (5 bases each). V was cut by 3 bases and J by 3 bases, with 11 bases left in between. Germline loops: CDR1 SEHNR, CDR2 FQNEAQ (reference sequence). The CDR3 is 14 residues long. The CDR3 spells CASSFRDDEETQYF. DNA of the CDR3: TGTGCCAGCAGCTTCCGGGACGATGAAGAGACCCAGTACTTC. Looking up the rest from reference TRBV7-9 and TRBJ2-5 gives the full variable domain: DTGVSQNPRHKITKRGQNVTFRCDPISEHNRLYWYRQTLGQGPEFLTYFQNEAQLEKSRLLSDRFSAERPKGSFSTLEIQRTEQGDSAMYLCASSFRDDEETQYFGPGTRLLVL.

This clonotype showed up many times. This chain connects TRBV12-3 or TRBV12-4 to TRBJ2-7, with 9 bases fitting TRBD1. This CDR3 contains 17 residues. Germline trimming cut 0 bases from V and 7 bases from J; bases unmatched to any gene: 13. The CDR3 nucleotides are TGTGCCAGCAGTTTAGCCGGGGAACAGGGGGCGCCGGGTGAGCAGTACTTC. Its translation: CASSLAGEQGAPGEQYF.

This clonotype was seen ten or more times. CDR3 region: CASSKGGRGSTEQYF. The DNA of the CDR3 is TGTGCCAGCAGCAAAGGTGGTAGAGGGAGTACCGAGCAGTACTTC. The chain employs TRBV7-9 and TRBJ2-7, with TRBD2 as a possible D gene (5 bases). CDR1 and CDR2 (germline): SEHNR, FQNEAQ (reference sequence). This CDR3 is 15 amino acids long. Trimming stripped 5 bases from V and 6 bases from J, with 20 bases between. Complete variable domain (other parts from reference TRBV7-9 and TRBJ2-7): DTGVSQNPRHKITKRGQNVTFRCDPISEHNRLYWYRQTLGQGPEFLTYFQNEAQLEKSRLLSDRFSAERPKGSFSTLEIQRTEQGDSAMYLCASSKGGRGSTEQYFGPGTRLTVT.

The chain uses TRBV6-2 or TRBV6-3 and TRBJ2-1; perhaps TRBD2 as D (6 bases). Germline CDR1 reads MNHEY; CDR2 reads SVGEGT. V was clipped by 5 bases and J by 7 bases, with 12 bases between them. The CDR3 extends over 13 amino acids. The CDR3 sequence: CASSGGTHNEQFF. The CDR3 nucleotides are TGTGCCAGCAGTGGCGGGACTCATAATGAGCAGTTCTTC.

At least ten counts were recorded for this clonotype. The chain has TRBV11-2 and TRBJ1-5; D unclear. Germline lookup yields CDR1 SGHAT and CDR2 FQNNGV. This CDR3 contains 14 residues. Deletions cut 5 bases from V and 0 bases from J, with 8 bases between. CDR3 sequence (DNA): TGTGCCAGCAGCCCTGGCCCTAGCAATCAGCCCCAGCATTTT. It yields the protein CASSPGPSNQPQHF.

This clonotype was detected many times. The CDR3 protein is CASRNGTHYEQYF. CDR3 bases: TGTGCCAGCAGAAACGGGACCCACTACGAGCAGTACTTC. V usage is TRBV7-9 and J usage is TRBJ2-7, with D perhaps TRBD1 or TRBD2 (5 bases each). Looked up from germline, CDR1 is SEHNR and CDR2 is FQNEAQ (reference sequence). V gave up 6 bases and J gave up 3 bases, with 12 bases separating them. The CDR3 sequence is 13 residues long.

This clonotype has a count of ten or more. The chain employs TRBV7-9 and TRBJ1-1; a weak D match, TRBD1 (5 bases). The V gene lost 5 bases and the J gene lost 11 bases, with 24 bases spanning the gap. Germline values: CDR1 SEHNR, CDR2 FQNEAQ (reference sequence). The CDR3 runs to 15 residues. CDR3 region: CASSPPLDTAPAAFF. As DNA, the CDR3 is TGTGCCAGCAGCCCTCCATTGGACACGGCCCCGGCGGCTTTCTTT.

This clonotype was recorded at least ten times. V usage is TRBV27 and J usage is TRBJ2-4, with 9 positions matching TRBD1. Per the germline V gene, CDR1 is MNHEY and CDR2 is SMNVEV (reference sequence). V dropped 5 bases and J dropped 5; count of bases not matched to a gene: 7. The CDR3 runs to 15 residues. The CDR3 nucleotides are TGTGCCAGCAGTGCGCACAGGGGGCTCGAAAACATTCAGTACTTC. Translation gives CASSAHRGLENIQYF.

This clonotype was seen at least ten times. This chain connects TRBV7-9 to TRBJ1-1, with D unclear. This CDR3 has 14 amino acids. The germline V and J ends were trimmed by 3 bases and 0 bases, with 8 bases remaining between them. Germline V gene data show CDR1 as SEHNR and CDR2 as FQNEAQ (reference sequence). The CDR3 region is CASSFEGMNTEAFF. CDR3 nucleotides: TGTGCCAGCAGCTTTGAGGGCATGAACACTGAAGCTTTCTTT. Together with reference TRBV7-9 and TRBJ1-1, the CDR3 gives the full variable domain: DTGVSQNPRHKITKRGQNVTFRCDPISEHNRLYWYRQTLGQGPEFLTYFQNEAQLEKSRLLSDRFSAERPKGSFSTLEIQRTEQGDSAMYLCASSFEGMNTEAFFGQGTRLTVV.

Ten or more counts support this clonotype. The rearrangement uses TRBV6-5 and TRBJ1-5, with a possible D match to TRBD1 (5 bases). Trimming took off 0 bases at V and 4 bases at J, with 10 bases between the two ends. The CDR3 is 15 amino acids. Germline assignment: CDR1 MNHEY and CDR2 SVGAGI. The CDR3 DNA follows: TGTGCCAGCAGTTACTCCATGACAGAAAATCAGCCCCAGCATTTT. It codes for CASSYSMTENQPQHF.

This clonotype was observed many times. The V gene is TRBV25-1, the J gene TRBJ2-7, with 10 bases aligning to TRBD1. The length of the CDR3 is 16 residues. Looked up from germline, CDR1 is MGHDK and CDR2 is SYGVNS. V dropped 4 bases and J dropped 4; count of bases not matched to a gene: 10. CDR3 in amino acids: CASSGFSGQGVYEQYF. The CDR3 DNA reads TGTGCCAGCAGTGGATTCTCAGGACAGGGGGTGTACGAGCAGTACTTC.

Ten or more counts support this clonotype. This sequence joins TRBV6-1 and TRBJ2-7; the D is unclear. The CDR3 is made up of 15 amino acids. CDR1 is MNHNS and CDR2 is SASEGT in the germline V gene. Between the trimmed V and J ends, which lost 6 bases and 0 bases, there was a span of 15 bases. The CDR3 DNA reads as TGTGCCAGCAGGGGCCCAACGCTGAGCTCCTACGAGCAGTACTTC. This codes for CASRGPTLSSYEQYF.

This clonotype occurred many times. The genes are TRBV18 and TRBJ2-7; unclear D gene. Germline V gene sequence: CDR1 KGHSH, CDR2 LQKENI. Trimming stripped 0 bases from V and 3 bases from J, with 6 bases between. CDR3 length: 13 residues. The CDR3 here is CASSPPDLYEQYF. The CDR3 region has the DNA TGTGCCAGCTCACCACCGGATCTCTACGAGCAGTACTTC.

This clonotype appeared many times. J is TRBJ2-1 and V is TRBV3-1; D call uncertain. This CDR3 spans 15 amino acids. CDR1 LGHDT and CDR2 YNNKEL come from the germline V gene (reference sequence). The V gene lost 0 bases and the J gene lost 3 bases, with 9 bases spanning the gap. The CDR3 DNA follows: TGTGCCAGCAGCCAAGACCCTGGGAACTACAATGAGCAGTTCTTC. Protein sequence: CASSQDPGNYNEQFF.

The sample holds many counts of this clonotype. The rearrangement uses TRBV7-2 and TRBJ2-3; D is possibly TRBD1 (6 bases). The CDR3 covers 16 residues. Germline CDR1 SGHTA, CDR2 FQGNSA. Trimming left V 6 bases short and J 3 bases short, with 19 bases between. CDR3 amino acids: CASSSPRDKGTDTQYF. As DNA, the CDR3 is TGTGCCAGCAGTTCCCCTCGGGACAAGGGGACAGATACGCAGTATTTT. The full variable domain, its missing parts supplied by reference TRBV7-2 and TRBJ2-3, is GAGVSQSPSNKVTEKGKDVELRCDPISGHTALYWYRQSLGQGLEFLIYFQGNSAPDKSGLPSDRFSAERTGGSVSTLTIQRTQQEDSAVYLCASSSPRDKGTDTQYFGPGTRLTVL.

This clonotype was observed at least ten times. This chain links TRBV7-9 with TRBJ2-3; D gene uncertain. The CDR3 loop spans 16 amino acids. V was clipped by 5 bases and J by 2 bases, with 17 bases between them. The germline gives CDR1 SEHNR, CDR2 FQNEAQ (reference sequence). The CDR3 bases are TGTGCCAGCAGCGGTAAACCCCCCGCCCACACAGATACGCAGTATTTT. Translated: CASSGKPPAHTDTQYF.

Of note for this clonotype: This may be a read error: a much more frequent sequence differs by one nucleotide. The gene calls are TRBV11-2 and TRBJ1-2; 8 nucleotides match TRBD1. CDR3 length equals 15 residues. In germline, CDR1 is SGHAT, CDR2 FQNNGV. V lost 1 base to trimming and J lost 5 bases; unmatched junction nucleotides: 6. Here the CDR3 reads CASSLGTGIWYGYTF. The CDR3 nucleotides are TGTGCCAGCAGCTTAGGGACAGGGATCTGGTATGGCTACACCTTC.

This clonotype was detected ten times or more. The chain has TRBV19 and TRBJ2-7, with 11 nucleotides matching TRBD2. This CDR3 has 13 amino acids. CDR1 and CDR2 from the germline V gene are LNHDA and SQIVND (reference sequence). The junction had 3 bases not matched to a gene; V was cut back by 9 bases and J by 2 bases. The CDR3 protein is CASSSGRTYEQYF. In DNA form, the CDR3 reads TGTGCCAGCTCTAGCGGGAGGACCTACGAGCAGTACTTC.